The sequence of this T cell receptor beta chain was determined in a study of T cell changes during pregnancy in multiple sclerosis. The repertoire was sequenced with immunoSEQ multiplex PCR; TCRdb's copy has only in-frame clones and lacks some. The sample lists tens of thousands of clones, 90% to 95% occurring once. Sequences were derived from CD8+ T cells from peripheral blood mononuclear cells, sampled before pregnancy. The clonotype originates from a female donor with multiple sclerosis, enrolled in a pregnancy study.

CDR3 amino acids: CASSLSVANTEAFF. DNA of the CDR3: TGTGCCAGCAGTTTATCCGTAGCGAACACTGAAGCTTTCTTT. The chain joins TRBV28 to TRBJ1-1; D not resolved. Trimming shortened V by 1 base and J by 1 base, and 7 bases separated the two germline ends. CDR3 length: 14 amino acids. Germline lookup yields CDR1 MDHEN and CDR2 SYDVKM.